This T cell receptor (beta chain) was sequenced in a study of OX40 agonist ivuxolimab in advanced cancers. Findings and caveats of the study: Average numbers of expanded clones were greater in CD8+ T cells than in CD4+. Clones of CD4+ and CD8+ blood T cells grew by week 6 at doses of 0.1 to 3.0 mg/kg.

A remark on this clone: Antigen specificity is unknown.

The protocol was immunoSEQ multiplex PCR, while the TCRdb copy is restricted to in-frame clones and leaves out a portion. Of over 55,000 clones in the sample, roughly 88% were seen once. Losses at the gene ends were 0 bases for V and 1 base for J; bases not matched to a gene: 1. This CDR3 contains 16 residues. Germline V lookup: CDR1 SGHRS, CDR2 YFSETQ. The genes are TRBV5-1 and TRBJ1-5; TRBD1 matches at 10 bases. The TCR originated in an adult with an advanced solid tumor such as melanoma, head and neck, liver or kidney cancer. The sample here was CD4+ or CD8+ T cells sorted from blood, taken in a trial of the OX40 agonist ivuxolimab. The CDR3 sequence is CASSLGQGASNQPQHF. The CDR3 nucleotides are TGCGCCAGCAGCTTGGGACAGGGGGCCAGCAATCAGCCCCAGCATTTT.